The source of this T cell receptor beta chain is a study of blood T cell repertoires in COVID-19. This clone has a single count. This CDR3 has 13 residues. The V end was cut by 7 bases, the J end by 4 bases, with 13 bases between. Germline values: CDR1 ENHRY, CDR2 SYGVKD. How the authors handled the data: Cell counts per sample came from amplifying reference gene primers. The protocol was immunoSEQ multiplex PCR, while the TCRdb copy is restricted to in-frame clones and leaves out a portion. V, J and clone size derive from that table, while D and trimming were established from the DNA sequence. Altogether roughly 100,000 clones are present, roughly 89% being singletons, with the ten largest covering around 1.9%.

The clonotype originates from a woman in her forties or fifties with COVID-19, enrolled during active disease. The specimen was peripheral blood. V is TRBV10-3 and J is TRBJ1-2; a weak D match, TRBD1 (5 bases). This CDR3 reads CAITEGEGYGYTF. CDR3 bases: TGTGCCATCACCGAAGGGGAAGGCTATGGCTACACCTTC.